The TCR beta chain under discussion was sequenced for a study of STAT5B mutations in CD4+ large granular lymphocyte leukemia. From germline, CDR1 is ENHRY and CDR2 SYGVKD. V was pared by 6 bases and J by 0 bases, with 1 base of the junction left unmatched. This CDR3 has 13 amino acids. The study, taken as a whole, reports: 8/27 top patient clones versus 2/35 control clones were TRBV06-family.

TCRdb keeps only in-frame clones here, not all; method: immunoSEQ multiplex PCR. The table includes approximately 40,000 clones, approximately 88% detected once. With respect to this clone: Its antigen is as yet unknown.

Healthy controls were blood donor buffy coats. This clonotype originated in a human donor in good health. The sequencing sample was made of CD4+ T cells from blood buffy coats. The chain combines TRBV10-3 with TRBJ1-1; 7 bases align to TRBD1. DNA of the CDR3: TGTGCCATCAGACAGGGGTTGAACACTGAAGCTTTCTTT. Amino acids: CAIRQGLNTEAFF.